Listed here are 2 T cell receptor beta chains from one sample, sequenced in a study of cytomegalovirus exposure and HLA in healthy donors. 13 Jbeta primers and 60 Vbeta primers were used for the PCR. The table came from immunoSEQ multiplex PCR; TCRdb's copy has only in-frame clones and leaves some out. The sample contains 100,000 to 150,000 clones, less than 90% of which appear only once. Sequencing was carried out using PBMCs. The origin of the receptors is a man over 45 in good health and CMV-seronegative.

This chain links TRBV7-3 with TRBJ2-1, with D possibly being TRBD1 (6 bases). Germline V CDR1 and CDR2: SGHTA, FQGTGA. Trimming left V 3 bases short and J 9 bases short, with 27 bases between. The CDR3 covers 18 residues. Here the CDR3 DNA reads TGTGCCAGCAGCTTGGGGGCGAGTATAGGGGTCTCGGACGGTGAGCAGTTCTTC. Translation gives CASSLGASIGVSDGEQFF.

The chain carries TRBV7-8 and TRBJ1-1, with no clear D. The V and J ends lost 1 base and 2 bases respectively, with 5 bases between them. The CDR3 sequence is 13 residues long. Germline assignment: CDR1 SGHVS and CDR2 FQNEAQ. CDR3 in amino acids: CASSLVPNTEAFF. The CDR3 DNA reads as TGTGCCAGCAGCTTAGTCCCAAACACTGAAGCTTTCTTT.